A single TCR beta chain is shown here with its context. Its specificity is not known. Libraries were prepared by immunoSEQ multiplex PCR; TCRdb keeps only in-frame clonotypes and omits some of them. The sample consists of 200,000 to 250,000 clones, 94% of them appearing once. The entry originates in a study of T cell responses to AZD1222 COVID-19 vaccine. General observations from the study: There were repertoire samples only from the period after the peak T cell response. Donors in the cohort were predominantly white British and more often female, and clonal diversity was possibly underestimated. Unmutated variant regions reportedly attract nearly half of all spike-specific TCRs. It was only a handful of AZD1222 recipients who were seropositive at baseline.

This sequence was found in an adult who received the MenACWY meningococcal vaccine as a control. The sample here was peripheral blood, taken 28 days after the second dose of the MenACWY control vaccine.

The chain's CDR3 is CASSYVASGYEQYF. Written as DNA, the CDR3 is TGTGCCAGCAGTTACGTGGCTAGCGGCTACGAGCAGTACTTC. V usage is TRBV6-5 and J usage is TRBJ2-7; 7 bases line up with TRBD2. V lost 2 bases, J lost 3 bases, and 4 bases stayed unmatched. Germline loops: CDR1 MNHEY, CDR2 SVGAGI. CDR3 length equals 14 residues.